The 5 T cell receptor beta chains below come from one sample, sequenced in a study of cytomegalovirus exposure and HLA in healthy donors. It was with 60 Vbeta and 13 Jbeta primers that the PCR ran. Assay: immunoSEQ multiplex PCR; the TCRdb copy retains only in-frame clones and omits some. The sample comprises approximately 300,000 clones, almost 85% of which are singletons, and roughly 2% rests with the top ten. The sequenced sample was PBMCs. The receptors were gathered from a woman aged 40 to 50 in good health and CMV-seropositive.

The gene calls are TRBV10-3 and TRBJ2-5; a weak D match, TRBD2 (7 bases). The CDR3 consists of 12 residues. Per germline, CDR1 ENHRY and CDR2 SYGVKD. The V end lost 10 bases, the J end lost 4 bases, and 13 bases lay between the germline ends. In DNA form, the CDR3 reads TGTGCCACTAGGGGGGGAGGAGAGACCCAGTACTTC. Protein sequence: CATRGGGETQYF.

The rearrangement uses TRBV7-9 and TRBJ2-7; TRBD2 matches 11 bases. CDR1 SEHNR and CDR2 FQNEAQ come from the germline V gene (reference sequence). The ends lost 1 base at V and 7 bases at J; junction bases unmatched: 6. The CDR3 runs 15 residues. CDR3 loop: CASSLVTASGGEQYF. The DNA for the CDR3 is TGTGCCAGCAGCTTAGTTACGGCTAGCGGGGGGGAGCAGTACTTC.

The chain joins TRBV30 to TRBJ1-1; 8 bases align to TRBD1. V lost 3 bases, J lost 10 bases, and 7 bases stayed unmatched. Germline CDR1 GTSNPN, CDR2 SVGIG (reference sequence). The CDR3 covers 12 residues. The CDR3 sequence is CAWSPLQGAAFF. The CDR3 coding sequence is TGTGCCTGGAGCCCCCTTCAGGGGGCAGCTTTCTTT.

As to this clone: One junction end does not reproduce the germline sequence, and a read error may be involved. The chain carries TRBV7-7 and TRBJ2-2; D might be TRBD2 (6 bases). This CDR3 comprises 15 residues. In germline, CDR1 is SSHAT, CDR2 FNYEAQ (reference sequence). DNA for the CDR3: TGTGCTAGCAGCTGGGTGTCGGGGGTTAACGGGGAGCTGTTTTTT. It yields the protein CASSWVSGVNGELFF.

The chain has TRBV19 and TRBJ2-5; 8 bases agree with TRBD2. V lost 0 bases and J lost 5; bases outside the gene matches: 14. Germline V CDR1 and CDR2: LNHDA, SQIVND (reference sequence). There are 18 residues in the CDR3. Written as DNA, the CDR3 is TGTGCCAGTAGTATAGATCTGGGCGACGGGAGGGCCCGGGAGACCCAGTACTTC. As protein: CASSIDLGDGRARETQYF.